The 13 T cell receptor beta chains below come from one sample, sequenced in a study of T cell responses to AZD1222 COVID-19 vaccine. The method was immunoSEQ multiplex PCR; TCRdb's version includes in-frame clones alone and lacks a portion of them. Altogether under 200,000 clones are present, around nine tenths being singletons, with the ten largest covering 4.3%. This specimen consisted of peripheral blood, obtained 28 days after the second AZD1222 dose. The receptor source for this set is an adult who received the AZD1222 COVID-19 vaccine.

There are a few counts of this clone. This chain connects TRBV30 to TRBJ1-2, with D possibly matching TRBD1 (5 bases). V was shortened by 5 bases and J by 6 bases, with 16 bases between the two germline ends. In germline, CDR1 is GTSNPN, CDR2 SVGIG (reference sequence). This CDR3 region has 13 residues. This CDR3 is CAWSRTGQNGYTF. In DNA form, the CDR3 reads TGTGCCTGGTCCCGTACGGGGCAGAATGGCTACACCTTC.

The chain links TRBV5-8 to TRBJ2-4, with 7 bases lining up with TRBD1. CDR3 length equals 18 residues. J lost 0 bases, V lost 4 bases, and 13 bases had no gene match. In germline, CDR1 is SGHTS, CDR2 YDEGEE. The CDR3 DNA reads TGTGCCAGCAGCGATTACGCAACGGGACAGATAGCCAAAAACATTCAGTACTTC. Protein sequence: CASSDYATGQIAKNIQYF.

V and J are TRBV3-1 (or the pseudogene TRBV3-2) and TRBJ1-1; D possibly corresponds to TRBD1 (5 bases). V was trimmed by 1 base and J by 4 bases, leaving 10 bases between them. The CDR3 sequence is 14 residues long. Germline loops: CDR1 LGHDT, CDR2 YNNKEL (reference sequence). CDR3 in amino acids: CASSQGGGATEAFF. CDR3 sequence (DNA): TGTGCCAGCAGCCAAGGGGGAGGGGCCACTGAAGCTTTCTTT.

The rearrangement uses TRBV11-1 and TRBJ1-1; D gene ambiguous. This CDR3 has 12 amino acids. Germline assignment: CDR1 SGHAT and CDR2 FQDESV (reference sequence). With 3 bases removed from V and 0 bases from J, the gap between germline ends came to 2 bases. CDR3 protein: CASSFMNTEAFF. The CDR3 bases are TGTGCCAGCAGCTTCATGAACACTGAAGCTTTCTTT. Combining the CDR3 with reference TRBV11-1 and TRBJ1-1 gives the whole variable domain EAEVAQSPRYKITEKSQAVAFWCDPISGHATLYWYRQILGQGPELLVQFQDESVVDDSQLPKDRFSAERLKGVDSTLKIQPAELGDSAMYLCASSFMNTEAFFGQGTRLTVV.

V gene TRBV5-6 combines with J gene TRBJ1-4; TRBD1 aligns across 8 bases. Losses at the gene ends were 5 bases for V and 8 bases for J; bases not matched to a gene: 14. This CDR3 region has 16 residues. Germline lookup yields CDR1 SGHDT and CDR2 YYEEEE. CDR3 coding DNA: TGTGCCAGCAGACGACAGGGTGGGACAGGAGAAGAAAAACTGTTTTTT. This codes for CASRRQGGTGEEKLFF.

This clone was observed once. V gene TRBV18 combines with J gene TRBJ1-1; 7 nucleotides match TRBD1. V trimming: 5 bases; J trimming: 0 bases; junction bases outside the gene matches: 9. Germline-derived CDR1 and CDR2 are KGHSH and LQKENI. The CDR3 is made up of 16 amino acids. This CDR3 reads CASSADRVLMNTEAFF. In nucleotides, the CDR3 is TGTGCCAGCTCAGCCGACAGGGTTTTAATGAACACTGAAGCTTTCTTT.

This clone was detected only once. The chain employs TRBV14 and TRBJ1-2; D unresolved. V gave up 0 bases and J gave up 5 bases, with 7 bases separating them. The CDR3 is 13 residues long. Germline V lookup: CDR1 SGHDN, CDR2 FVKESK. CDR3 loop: CASSQEGPYGYTF. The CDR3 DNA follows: TGTGCCAGCAGCCAAGAAGGGCCTTATGGCTACACCTTC.

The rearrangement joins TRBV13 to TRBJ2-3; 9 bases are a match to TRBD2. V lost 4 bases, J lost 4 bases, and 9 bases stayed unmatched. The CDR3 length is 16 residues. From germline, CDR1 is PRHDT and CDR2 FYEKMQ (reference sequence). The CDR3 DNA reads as TGTGCCAGCAGCTCCCTGCGGGGGGGCTGGTCAGATACGCAGTATTTT. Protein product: CASSSLRGGWSDTQYF.

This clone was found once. The CDR3: CASKVDFDSPLHF. The CDR3 bases are TGTGCCAGCAAAGTCGATTTCGATTCACCCCTCCACTTT. The genes are TRBV5-4 and TRBJ1-6; the D is unclear. There are 13 residues in the CDR3. The germline gives CDR1 SGHNT, CDR2 YYREEE (reference sequence). V was pared by 6 bases and J by 8 bases, with 12 bases between.

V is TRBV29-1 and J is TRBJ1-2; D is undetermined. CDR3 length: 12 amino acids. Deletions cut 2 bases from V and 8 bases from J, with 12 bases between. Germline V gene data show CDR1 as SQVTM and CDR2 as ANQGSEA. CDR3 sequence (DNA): TGCAGCGTTGAAATAGGGTTGGAGGGCTACACCTTC. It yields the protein CSVEIGLEGYTF.

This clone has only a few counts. CDR3 nucleotide sequence: TGTGCCAGCAGCGAGACGGGACAGGGTGGGACAGATACGCAGTATTTT. Translated, it gives CASSETGQGGTDTQYF. V is TRBV9 and J is TRBJ2-3; 9 bases match TRBD1. The CDR3 contains 16 residues. Germline V gene data show CDR1 as SGDLS and CDR2 as YYNGEE. Trimming removed 3 bases from V and 3 bases from J; junction bases left unmatched: 8.

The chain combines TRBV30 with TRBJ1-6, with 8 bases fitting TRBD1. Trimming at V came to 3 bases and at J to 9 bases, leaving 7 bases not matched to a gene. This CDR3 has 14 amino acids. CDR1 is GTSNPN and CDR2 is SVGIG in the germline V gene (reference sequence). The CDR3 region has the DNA TGTGCCTGGAGAGAGACAGGGGATTCTTCACCCCTCCACTTT. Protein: CAWRETGDSSPLHF.

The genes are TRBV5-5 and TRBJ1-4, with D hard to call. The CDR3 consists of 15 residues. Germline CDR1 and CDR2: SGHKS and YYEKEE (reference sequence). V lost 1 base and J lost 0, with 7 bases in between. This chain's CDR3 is CASSLSLATNEKLFF. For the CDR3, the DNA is TGTGCCAGCAGCTTGTCCCTTGCAACTAATGAAAAACTGTTTTTT.